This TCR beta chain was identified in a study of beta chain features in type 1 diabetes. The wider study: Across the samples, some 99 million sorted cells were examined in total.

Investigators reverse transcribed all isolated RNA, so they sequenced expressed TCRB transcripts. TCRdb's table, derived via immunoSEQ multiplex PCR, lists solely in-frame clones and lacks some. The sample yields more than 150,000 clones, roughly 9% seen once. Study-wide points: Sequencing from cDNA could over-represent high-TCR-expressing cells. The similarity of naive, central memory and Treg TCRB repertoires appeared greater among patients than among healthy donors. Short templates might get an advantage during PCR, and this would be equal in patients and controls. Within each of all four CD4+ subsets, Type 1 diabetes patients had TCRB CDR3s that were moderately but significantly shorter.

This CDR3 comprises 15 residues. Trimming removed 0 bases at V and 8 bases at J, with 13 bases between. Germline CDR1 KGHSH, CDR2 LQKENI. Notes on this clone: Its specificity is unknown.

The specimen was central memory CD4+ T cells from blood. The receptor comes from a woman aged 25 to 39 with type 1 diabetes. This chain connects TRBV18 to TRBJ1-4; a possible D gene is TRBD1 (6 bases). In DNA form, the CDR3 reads TGTGCCAGCTCACCACCGGCAGGGGAAAAGGAAAAACTGTTTTTT. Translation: CASSPPAGEKEKLFF.